This TCR beta chain came from a study of type 1 and type 2 diabetes patients. In the study overall: Samples came from type 1 diabetic, type 2 diabetic or nondiabetic people, recruited in China. Across the study, 15 million to 20 million paired-end reads were produced. Study-wide points: Age and gender were not matched between study groups. In CD4+ and CD8+ T cells, type 2 diabetes diversity exceeded type 1.

Concerning this clonotype itself: What it binds is unknown.

The germline V gene encodes CDR1 MGHRA and CDR2 YSYEKL. The CDR3 totals 14 residues. Trimming cost V 1 base and J 7 bases, with 13 bases left between them. The PCR template was genomic DNA. Amplification of the beta chain CDR3 used 30 forward and 13 reverse multiplex primers. Using its own MiXCR run on the multiplex PCR reads, TCRdb lists one record per CDR3 protein. The table includes about 290,000 distinct CDR3 sequences, roughly 50% detected once. This sequence joins TRBV4-1 and TRBJ2-5; D gene unclear. This clonotype was sampled from a man between 18 and 35 years old with type 2 diabetes. The sample comprised peripheral blood mononuclear cells (PBMCs). The CDR3: CASSQVVGMGTQYF. For the CDR3, the DNA is TGCGCCAGCAGCCAAGTGGTGGGGATGGGGACCCAGTACTTC.